This TCR beta chain stems from a study of glioma-infiltrating T cells. Study-level findings and limits: Very few CDR3 sequences were shared between tissue and blood. Gliomas, especially low-grade, showed above-expected tissue-blood divergence; non-neoplastic patients showed below.

Germline V gene sequence: CDR1 SGHAT, CDR2 FQNNGV. The CDR3 runs to 15 residues. Amplification of TCR alpha and beta CDR3 regions from RNA used iRepertoire nested multiplex PCR. Input was roughly 85-450 ng of tissue mRNA or PBMC total RNA. TCRdb itself ran the multiplex PCR reads through MiXCR, one entry per CDR3 protein. The sample lists more than 90,000 distinct CDR3 sequences, around 40% occurring once. This clonotype was detected many times. Its antigen is still unknown. Germline and junction disagree at one end, which may indicate a read error. The TCR sequence derives from a human donor with low-grade glioma or glioblastoma, undergoing nonglioma brain surgery, or in good health (not recorded which). The chain couples TRBV11-2 to TRBJ2-5; 13 bases match TRBD2. The sample consisted of glioma tissue, nonneoplastic brain tissue, or PBMCs (not recorded which). CDR3 amino acids: CASSPLTSGGLNPDF. The DNA for the CDR3 is TGTGCCAGCAGCCCCTTGACTAGCGGGGGGCTTAACCCGGACTTC.